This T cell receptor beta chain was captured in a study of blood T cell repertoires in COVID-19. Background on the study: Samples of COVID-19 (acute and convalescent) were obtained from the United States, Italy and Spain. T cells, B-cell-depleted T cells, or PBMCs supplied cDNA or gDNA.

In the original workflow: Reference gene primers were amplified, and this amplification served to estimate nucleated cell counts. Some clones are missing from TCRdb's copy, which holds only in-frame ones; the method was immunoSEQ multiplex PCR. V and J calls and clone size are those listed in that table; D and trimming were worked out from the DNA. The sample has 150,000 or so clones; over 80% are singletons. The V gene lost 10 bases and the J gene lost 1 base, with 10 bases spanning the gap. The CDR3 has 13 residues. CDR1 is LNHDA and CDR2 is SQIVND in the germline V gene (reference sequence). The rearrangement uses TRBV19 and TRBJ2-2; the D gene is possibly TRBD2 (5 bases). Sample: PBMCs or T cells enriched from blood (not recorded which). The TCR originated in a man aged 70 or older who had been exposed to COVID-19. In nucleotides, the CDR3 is TGTGCCACATTGGAGGAGAACACCGGGGAGCTGTTTTTT. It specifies CATLEENTGELFF. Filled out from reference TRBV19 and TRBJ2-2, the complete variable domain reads DGGITQSPKYLFRKEGQNVTLSCEQNLNHDAMYWYRQDPGQGLRLIYYSQIVNDFQKGDIAEGYSVSREKKESFPLTVTSAQKNPTAFYLCATLEENTGELFFGEGSRLTVL.